The present TCR beta chain was sequenced within a study of blood T cell repertoires in COVID-19. Overall study context: Specimens from acute and convalescent COVID-19 originated in the United States, Italy and Spain. T cells, B-cell-depleted T cells, or PBMCs supplied cDNA or gDNA.

Authors' data handling: Researchers report that nucleated cell counts were estimated from reference gene primer amplification. Method: immunoSEQ multiplex PCR; TCRdb's copy keeps in-frame clones and lacks some. D and trimming were read from the DNA, whereas the V and J calls and clone size are those reported in that table. The sample shows roughly 41,000 clones, 85% of them seen only once. Germline V lookup: CDR1 SGHVS, CDR2 FNYEAQ. This CDR3 has 14 amino acids. V gave up 5 bases and J gave up 5 bases, with 14 bases separating them. The TCR was taken from a man over 45 with active COVID-19. The V call is TRBV7-6, the J call TRBJ2-3; tentative D call: TRBD2 (5 bases). Input material: peripheral blood. CDR3 sequence: CASSPVSGIDTQYF. The DNA for the CDR3 is TGTGCCAGCAGCCCAGTCTCGGGGATAGATACGCAGTATTTT.